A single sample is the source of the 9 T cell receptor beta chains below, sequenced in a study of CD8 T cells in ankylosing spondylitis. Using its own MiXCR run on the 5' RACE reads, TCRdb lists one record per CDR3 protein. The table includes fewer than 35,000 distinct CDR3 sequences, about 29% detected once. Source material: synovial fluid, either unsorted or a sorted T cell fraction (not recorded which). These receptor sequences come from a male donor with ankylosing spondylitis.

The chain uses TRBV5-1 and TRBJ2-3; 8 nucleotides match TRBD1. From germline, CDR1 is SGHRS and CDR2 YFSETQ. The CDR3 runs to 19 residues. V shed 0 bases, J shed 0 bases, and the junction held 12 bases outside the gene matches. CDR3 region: CASSLGASSTGGSTDTQYF. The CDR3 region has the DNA TGCGCCAGCAGCTTGGGGGCCTCGAGCACAGGGGGTAGCACAGATACGCAGTATTTT.

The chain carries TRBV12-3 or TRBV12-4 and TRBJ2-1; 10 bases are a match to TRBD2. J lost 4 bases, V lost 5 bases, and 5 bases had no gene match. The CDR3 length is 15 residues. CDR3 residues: CASSPKREGYNEQFF. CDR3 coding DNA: TGTGCCAGCAGTCCAAAGCGGGAGGGTTACAATGAGCAGTTCTTC.

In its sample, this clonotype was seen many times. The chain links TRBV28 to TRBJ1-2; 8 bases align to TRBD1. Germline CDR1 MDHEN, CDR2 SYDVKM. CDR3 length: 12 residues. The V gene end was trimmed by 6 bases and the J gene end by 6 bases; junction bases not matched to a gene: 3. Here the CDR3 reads CASSPGGDGYTF. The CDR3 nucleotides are TGTGCCAGCAGCCCAGGGGGCGATGGCTACACCTTC.

The CDR3 region is CASSFFPYNEQFF. The DNA of the CDR3 is TGTGCCAGCAGTTTTTTTCCCTACAATGAGCAGTTCTTC. The chain uses TRBV27 and TRBJ2-1; no clear D gene. The germline V gene has CDR1 MNHEY and CDR2 SMNVEV (reference sequence). Trimming pared 3 bases from V and 2 bases from J, leaving 5 bases between. The CDR3 runs 13 residues.

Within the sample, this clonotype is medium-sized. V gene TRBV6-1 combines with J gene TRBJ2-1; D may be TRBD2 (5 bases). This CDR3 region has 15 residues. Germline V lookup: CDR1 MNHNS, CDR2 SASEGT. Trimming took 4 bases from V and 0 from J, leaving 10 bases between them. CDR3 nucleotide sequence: TGTGCCAGCAGTGCAACTAGTGACTCCTACAATGAGCAGTTCTTC. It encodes CASSATSDSYNEQFF.

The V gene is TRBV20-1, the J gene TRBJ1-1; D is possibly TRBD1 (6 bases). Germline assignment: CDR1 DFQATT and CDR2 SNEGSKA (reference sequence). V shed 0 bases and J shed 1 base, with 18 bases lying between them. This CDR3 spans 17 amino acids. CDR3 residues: CSARDFVSGTPNTEAFF. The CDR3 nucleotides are TGCAGTGCTAGAGATTTTGTGTCGGGGACACCGAACACTGAAGCTTTCTTT.

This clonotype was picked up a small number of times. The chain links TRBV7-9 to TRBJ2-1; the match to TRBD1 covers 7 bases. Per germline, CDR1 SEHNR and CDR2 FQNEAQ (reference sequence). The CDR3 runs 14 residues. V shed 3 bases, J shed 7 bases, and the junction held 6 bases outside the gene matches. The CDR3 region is CASSLVSQGNEQFF. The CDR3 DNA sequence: TGTGCCAGCAGCTTGGTGTCACAGGGGAATGAGCAGTTCTTC.

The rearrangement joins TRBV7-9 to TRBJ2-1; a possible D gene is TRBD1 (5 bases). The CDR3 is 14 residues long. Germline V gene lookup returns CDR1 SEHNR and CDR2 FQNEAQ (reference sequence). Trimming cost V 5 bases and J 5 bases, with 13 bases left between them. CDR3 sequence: CASSPMTVDNEQFF. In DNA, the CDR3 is TGTGCCAGCAGCCCCATGACAGTAGACAATGAGCAGTTCTTC.

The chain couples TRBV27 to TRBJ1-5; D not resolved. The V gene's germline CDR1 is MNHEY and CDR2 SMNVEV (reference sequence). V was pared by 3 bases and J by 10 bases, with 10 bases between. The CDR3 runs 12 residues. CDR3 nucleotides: TGTGCCAGCAGTTTCGTAGGTGAACCCCAGCATTTT. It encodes CASSFVGEPQHF.